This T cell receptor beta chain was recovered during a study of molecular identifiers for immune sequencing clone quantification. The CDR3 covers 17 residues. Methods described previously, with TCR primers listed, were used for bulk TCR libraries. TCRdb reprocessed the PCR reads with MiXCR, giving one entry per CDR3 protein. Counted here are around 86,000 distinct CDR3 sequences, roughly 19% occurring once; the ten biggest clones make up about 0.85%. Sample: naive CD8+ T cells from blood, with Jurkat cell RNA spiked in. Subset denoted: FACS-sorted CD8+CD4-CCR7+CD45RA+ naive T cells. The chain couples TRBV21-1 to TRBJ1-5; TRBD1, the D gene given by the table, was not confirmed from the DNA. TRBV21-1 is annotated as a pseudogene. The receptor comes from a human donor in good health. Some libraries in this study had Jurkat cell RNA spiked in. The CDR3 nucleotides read TGTGCCAACAGCAAAGCCCAGGACATCCGGGTTAATCAGCCCCAGCATTTT. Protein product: CANSKAQDIRVNQPQHF.